The entry below describes one TCR beta chain. Antigen unknown. A junction boundary mismatches the germline segment, possibly from a read error. Primers: 60 Vbeta forward and 13 Jbeta reverse. The method was immunoSEQ multiplex PCR; TCRdb's version includes in-frame clones alone and lacks a portion of them. The sample totals more than 140,000 clones. The data are from a study of cytomegalovirus exposure and HLA in healthy donors. In the study overall: Genotyping of some 400 donors showed that around 86% belonged to the Caucasian-associated ancestry cluster.

Study-level points and caveats: Sequencing depth across donors, presence/absence analyses assumed, was roughly uniform. Cytomegalovirus status, reportedly, was diagnosed with high specificity and sensitivity by the classifier.

There are 15 residues in the CDR3. The germline V gene encodes CDR1 ENHRY and CDR2 SYGVKD. Material for sequencing was PBMCs. The sequence was obtained from a woman in her late teens or twenties in good health and CMV-seronegative. The chain recombines TRBV10-3 with TRBJ2-1; 10 positions match TRBD2. The CDR3 sequence: CAISDSTSGIYERFF. For the CDR3, the DNA is TGTGCCATCAGTGATTCCACTAGCGGGATTTATGAGCGGTTCTTC.